The source of this T cell receptor beta chain is a study of blood T cell repertoires in COVID-19. Study-level background: Acute-phase and convalescent COVID-19 samples originated in the United States, Italy and Spain. In each case, the material was cDNA or gDNA derived from T cells, B-cell-depleted T cells, or PBMCs.

This clone was counted once. In the original processing: Estimation of nucleated cell counts was performed using reference gene primer amplification. The assay was immunoSEQ multiplex PCR, and TCRdb's table has in-frame clones only and misses some. V and J calls and clone size follow that table, whereas D and trimming were derived from the DNA. The table lists about 280,000 clones, under 90% of them singletons. Germline CDR1 is GTSNPN and CDR2 is SVGIG (reference sequence). Trimming took 3 bases from V and 4 from J; bases not matched to a gene: 10. The CDR3 extends over 15 amino acids. The chain links TRBV30 to TRBJ1-2; TRBD1 matches at 8 bases. This sequence was found in a man over 45 with acute or convalescent COVID-19. Sequenced material: peripheral blood. The CDR3 loop is CAWREDRDPPYGYTF. Here the CDR3 DNA reads TGTGCCTGGAGGGAGGACAGGGACCCTCCCTATGGCTACACCTTC.